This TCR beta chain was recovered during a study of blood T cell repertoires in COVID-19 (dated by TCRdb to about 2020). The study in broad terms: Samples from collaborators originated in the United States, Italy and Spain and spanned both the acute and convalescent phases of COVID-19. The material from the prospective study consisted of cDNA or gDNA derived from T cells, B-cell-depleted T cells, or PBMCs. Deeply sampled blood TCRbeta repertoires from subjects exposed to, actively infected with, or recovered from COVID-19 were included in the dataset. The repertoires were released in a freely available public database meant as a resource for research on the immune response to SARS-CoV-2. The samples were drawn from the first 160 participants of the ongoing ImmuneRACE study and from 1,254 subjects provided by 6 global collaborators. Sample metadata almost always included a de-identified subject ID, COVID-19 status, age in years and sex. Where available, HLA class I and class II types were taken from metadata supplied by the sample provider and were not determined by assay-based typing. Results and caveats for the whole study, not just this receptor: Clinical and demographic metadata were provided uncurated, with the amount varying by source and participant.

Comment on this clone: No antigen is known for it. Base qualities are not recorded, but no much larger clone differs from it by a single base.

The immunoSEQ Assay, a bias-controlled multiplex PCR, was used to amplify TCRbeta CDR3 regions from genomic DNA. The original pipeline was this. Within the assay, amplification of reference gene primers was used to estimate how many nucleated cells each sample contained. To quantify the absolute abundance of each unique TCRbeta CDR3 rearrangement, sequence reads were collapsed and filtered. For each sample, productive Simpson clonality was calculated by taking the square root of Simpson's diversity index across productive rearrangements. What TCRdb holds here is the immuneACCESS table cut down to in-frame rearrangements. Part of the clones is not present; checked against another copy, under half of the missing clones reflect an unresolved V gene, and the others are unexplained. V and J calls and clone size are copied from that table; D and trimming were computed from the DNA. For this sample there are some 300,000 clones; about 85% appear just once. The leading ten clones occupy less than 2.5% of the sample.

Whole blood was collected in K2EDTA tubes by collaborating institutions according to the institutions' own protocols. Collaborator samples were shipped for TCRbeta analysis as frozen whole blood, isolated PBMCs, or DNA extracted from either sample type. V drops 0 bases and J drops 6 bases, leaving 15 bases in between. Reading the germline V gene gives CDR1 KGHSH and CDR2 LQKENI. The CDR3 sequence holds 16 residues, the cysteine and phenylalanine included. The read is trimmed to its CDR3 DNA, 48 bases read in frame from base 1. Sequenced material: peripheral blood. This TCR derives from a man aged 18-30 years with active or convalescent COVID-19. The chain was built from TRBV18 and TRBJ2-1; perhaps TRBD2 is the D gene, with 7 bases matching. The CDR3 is CASSPPSRGGGNEQFF. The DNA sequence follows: TGTGCCAGCTCACCACCATCAAGGGGAGGGGGCAATGAGCAGTTCTTC.